A single sample is the source of the 20 T cell receptor beta chains below, sequenced in a study of early T cells in non-severe SARS-CoV-2 infection (dated by TCRdb to the early 2020s). The method behind the library was 5' RACE. The listed sequencing device is NextSeq 500. TCRdb's own reprocessing of the public reads used fastp at Q25 and MiXCR and kept productive beta chains. Here each entry gathers all rows of one CDR3 protein and keeps the most common genes and DNA. For this sample the table gives 85,000 to 100,000 distinct CDR3 sequences, of which around 10% were detected only once. Of the sample, roughly 5% is held by the ten largest clones. The source material was whole blood. Source of these receptors: an adult who was a healthcare worker with PCR-confirmed SARS-CoV-2 infection or an uninfected control (not recorded which).

J is TRBJ2-1 and V is TRBV15, with 7 nucleotides matching TRBD1. In germline, CDR1 is LNHNV, CDR2 YYDKDF (reference sequence). This CDR3 has 15 residues. V was clipped by 3 bases and J by 10 bases; unmatched bases: 12. The CDR3 loop reads CATSRVRQGSGEQFF. CDR3 in DNA: TGTGCCACCAGCAGGGTCCGACAGGGAAGTGGAGAGCAGTTCTTC. The variable domain in full, with the rest retrieved from reference TRBV15 and TRBJ2-1, is DAMVIQNPRYQVTQFGKPVTLSCSQTLNHNVMYWYQQKSSQAPKLLFHYYDKDFNNEADTPDNFQSRRPNTSFCFLDIRSPGLGDTAMYLCATSRVRQGSGEQFFGPGTRLTVL.

This clonotype was found a few times. The V call is TRBV7-9, the J call TRBJ2-7; the D gene is possibly TRBD1 (6 bases). Trimming left V 1 base short and J 2 bases short, with 9 bases between. Germline V gene lookup returns CDR1 SEHNR and CDR2 FQNEAQ (reference sequence). The CDR3 covers 14 residues. In DNA, the CDR3 is TGTGCCAGCAGCTTAGAGGGGGTCACCTACGAGCAGTACTTC. Its translation: CASSLEGVTYEQYF.

The rearrangement uses TRBV7-9 and TRBJ1-2; the D gene is possibly TRBD1 (5 bases). Trimming stripped 5 bases from V and 3 bases from J, with 10 bases between. Germline CDR1 and CDR2: SEHNR and FQNEAQ (reference sequence). The CDR3 sequence is 13 residues long. In nucleotides, the CDR3 is TGTGCCAGCAGCCCGACAGACCACTATGGCTACACCTTC. Residues: CASSPTDHYGYTF.

The rearrangement uses TRBV24-1 and TRBJ2-3; TRBD2 might be the D (5 bases). Germline V gene lookup returns CDR1 KGHDR and CDR2 SFDVKD. This CDR3 contains 16 residues. Trimming cost V 4 bases and J 6 bases, with 19 bases left between them. The CDR3 is CATSDPLLGLSDTQYF. Here the CDR3 DNA reads TGTGCCACCAGTGACCCCTTACTTGGACTTTCGGATACGCAGTATTTT.

CDR3 loop: CASSQVGPSNTGELFF. Here the CDR3 DNA reads TGTGCCAGCAGCCAAGTCGGTCCGTCGAACACCGGGGAGCTGTTTTTT. The rearrangement uses TRBV4-2 and TRBJ2-2; D unclear. Germline V gives CDR1 LGHNA, CDR2 YNFKEQ. The CDR3 has 16 amino acids. The germline V and J ends were trimmed by 1 base and 0 bases, with 9 bases remaining between them.

This clonotype turned up a few times. CDR3: CASSFSGYNEQFF. The CDR3 DNA sequence: TGTGCCAGCAGCTTCTCAGGATACAATGAGCAGTTCTTC. This sequence joins TRBV11-2 and TRBJ2-1; D uncertain. The V and J ends lost 3 bases and 4 bases respectively, with 7 bases between them. Germline CDR1 SGHAT, CDR2 FQNNGV. The CDR3 extends over 13 amino acids.

Here the CDR3 reads CASSQYGEGNTEAFF. The CDR3, as DNA: TGTGCCAGCAGCCAATACGGGGAGGGAAACACTGAAGCTTTCTTT. The rearrangement uses TRBV3-1 and TRBJ1-1; D uncertain. CDR1 and CDR2 from the germline V gene are LGHDT and YNNKEL (reference sequence). The CDR3 contains 15 residues. V lost 2 bases and J 2 bases, leaving 12 bases between the germline ends.

This clonotype was observed many times. The chain has TRBV29-1 and TRBJ1-1, with unresolved D. The CDR3 contains 13 residues. V was shortened by 3 bases and J by 1 base, with 9 bases between the two germline ends. The V gene's germline CDR1 is SQVTM and CDR2 ANQGSEA. This CDR3 reads CSVDPDGNTEAFF. In DNA, the CDR3 is TGCAGCGTTGACCCTGACGGGAACACTGAAGCTTTCTTT.

This clonotype was seen repeatedly, ten times or more. The chain carries TRBV29-1 and TRBJ2-3, with no clear D. The CDR3 sequence is 10 residues long. Germline CDR1 reads SQVTM; CDR2 reads ANQGSEA. The V end lost 7 bases, the J end lost 4 bases, and 6 bases lay between the germline ends. The chain's CDR3 is CSAGSDTQYF. The CDR3 DNA is TGCAGCGCCGGCTCAGATACGCAGTATTTT.

V gene TRBV2 combines with J gene TRBJ2-7; weak D call: TRBD2 (6 bases). V lost 5 bases to trimming and J lost 0 bases, with 11 bases between them. The germline gives CDR1 SNHLY, CDR2 FYNNEI. The CDR3 covers 14 residues. In nucleotides, the CDR3 is TGTGCCAGCAGTCTGGACTACAGCTCCTACGAGCAGTACTTC. Translated, it gives CASSLDYSSYEQYF.

The chain employs TRBV5-1 and TRBJ1-1; a possible D gene is TRBD1 (5 bases). Germline CDR1 and CDR2: SGHRS and YFSETQ. V lost 2 bases and J 13 bases, leaving 21 bases between the germline ends. The CDR3 loop spans 14 amino acids. The CDR3 spells CASSLRGLDDEDFF. CDR3 DNA sequence: TGCGCCAGCAGCTTACGGGGCCTGGATGATGAGGATTTCTTT.

This clonotype was picked up many times. The rearrangement joins TRBV20-1 to TRBJ1-2, with 10 bases identical to TRBD1. Per the germline V gene, CDR1 is DFQATT and CDR2 is SNEGSKA (reference sequence). CDR3 length: 15 residues. The J segment lost 2 bases and the V segment lost 3 bases, leaving 6 bases of the junction unmatched. CDR3: CSASATGGFNYGYTF. The CDR3 DNA sequence: TGCAGTGCTAGTGCGACAGGGGGCTTCAACTATGGCTACACCTTC.

At least ten counts were recorded for this clonotype. The CDR3 loop is CASSQVPGPQTANTF. DNA of the CDR3: TGCGCCAGCAGCCAAGTTCCGGGCCCTCAAACAGCAAACACCTTC. V and J are TRBV4-1 and TRBJ1-2; no firm D call. Germline-derived CDR1 and CDR2 are MGHRA and YSYEKL. This CDR3 is 15 amino acids long. V shed 1 base and J shed 12 bases, with 21 bases lying between them.

This clonotype was seen many times. The chain uses TRBV12-3 or TRBV12-4 and TRBJ1-2; tentatively, D is TRBD1 (5 bases). The V gene lost 1 base and the J gene lost 4 bases, with 10 bases spanning the gap. This CDR3 region has 14 residues. The CDR3 here is CASSLGIGGYGYTF. CDR3 DNA sequence: TGTGCCAGCAGTTTAGGGATCGGGGGCTATGGCTACACCTTC.

The chain recombines TRBV12-3 or TRBV12-4 with TRBJ1-2; D unclear. The CDR3 is 14 amino acids. V was cut by 7 bases and J by 0 bases, with 12 bases left in between. CDR3 loop: CASTTGPANYGYTF. The CDR3 DNA sequence: TGTGCCAGCACTACCGGGCCTGCTAACTATGGCTACACCTTC.

This clonotype was found a few times. CDR3 in amino acids: CSATTGGSSPLHF. The CDR3 DNA follows: TGCAGTGCCACTACAGGGGGCAGCTCACCCCTCCACTTT. This rearrangement joins TRBV20-1 to TRBJ1-6; TRBD1 agrees at 9 bases. CDR1 and CDR2 (germline): DFQATT, SNEGSKA (reference sequence). V was pared by 6 bases and J by 10 bases, with 7 bases of the junction left unmatched. There are 13 residues in the CDR3.

This clonotype was seen repeatedly, ten times or more. This chain uses TRBV11-2 with TRBJ2-2; D uncertain. The CDR3 covers 15 residues. V was clipped by 4 bases and J by 5 bases, with 14 bases between them. CDR1 is SGHAT and CDR2 is FQNNGV in the germline V gene. Here the CDR3 reads CASSSRAQGTGELFF. The DNA of the CDR3 is TGTGCCAGCAGCTCAAGGGCCCAAGGGACCGGGGAGCTGTTTTTT.

This clonotype has a handful of counts. DNA for the CDR3: TGTGCCAGCAGTCCCGGACTAGCGGGGGAGCAGTTCTTC. Protein sequence: CASSPGLAGEQFF. The chain has TRBV28 and TRBJ2-1, with 12 bases matching TRBD2. Germline-derived CDR1 and CDR2 are MDHEN and SYDVKM. The length of the CDR3 is 13 residues. V lost 5 bases to trimming and J lost 10 bases; unmatched junction nucleotides: 3.

This clonotype was counted ten times or more. J is TRBJ1-2 and V is TRBV29-1; tentatively, D is TRBD1 (5 bases). Germline-derived CDR1 and CDR2 are SQVTM and ANQGSEA. V was pared by 0 bases and J by 7 bases, with 12 bases between. The CDR3 extends over 13 amino acids. DNA for the CDR3: TGCAGCGTTGAAGATCGGCAGGGTACTGGCTACACCTTC. Its translation is CSVEDRQGTGYTF.

This clonotype showed up just a few times. V gene TRBV18 combines with J gene TRBJ2-3; a possible D gene is TRBD1 (5 bases). V was shortened by 3 bases and J by 2 bases, with 15 bases between the two germline ends. Germline loops: CDR1 KGHSH, CDR2 LQKENI. This CDR3 region has 16 residues. The CDR3 region has the DNA TGTGCCAGCTCACCCTCCCAGGACACCTACACAGATACGCAGTATTTT. This translates into CASSPSQDTYTDTQYF.